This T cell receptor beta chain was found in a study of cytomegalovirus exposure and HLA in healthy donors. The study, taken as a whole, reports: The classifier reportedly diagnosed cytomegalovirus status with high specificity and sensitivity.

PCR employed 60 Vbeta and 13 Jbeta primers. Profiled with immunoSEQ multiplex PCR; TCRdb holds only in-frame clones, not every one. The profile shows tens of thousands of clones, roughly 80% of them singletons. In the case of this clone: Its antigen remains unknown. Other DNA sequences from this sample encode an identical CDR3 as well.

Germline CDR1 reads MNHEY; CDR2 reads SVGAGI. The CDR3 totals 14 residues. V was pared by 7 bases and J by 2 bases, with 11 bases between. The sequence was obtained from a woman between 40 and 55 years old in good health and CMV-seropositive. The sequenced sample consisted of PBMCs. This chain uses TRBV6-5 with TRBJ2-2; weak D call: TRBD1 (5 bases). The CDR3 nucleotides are TGTGCCAGCACCTTGACAGCCAACACCGGGGAGCTGTTTTTT. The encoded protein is CASTLTANTGELFF.